This T cell receptor beta chain is drawn from a study of T cell clones after liver transplantation. Study summary: A pre-transplant mixed lymphocyte reaction with TCRbeta sequencing defined graft-donor-reactive clones followed in post-transplant blood.

In this sample, this clone turned up a few times. TCRdb's copy holds only in-frame clones and misses some; the assay was immunoSEQ multiplex PCR. The data hold about 53,000 clones, with about four fifths observed a single time. Material: CD4+ T cells from blood, obtained before liver transplant. This sequence was found in a human donor who received a liver transplant.

The CDR3 spells CASSAGRSYEQYF. CDR3 in DNA: TGTGCCAGCAGCGCGGGCCGCTCCTACGAGCAGTACTTC. The chain links TRBV7-9 to TRBJ2-7; D is possibly TRBD2 (5 bases). Between the trimmed V and J ends, which lost 5 bases and 0 bases, there was a span of 8 bases. The CDR3 is made up of 13 amino acids. Germline lookup yields CDR1 SEHNR and CDR2 FQNEAQ (reference sequence).